This TCR beta chain comes out of a study of cytomegalovirus exposure and HLA in healthy donors. Across the whole study: The same platform was used for the 120 validation repertoires and the roughly 720 first-cohort repertoires, a later analysis reported.

In regard to this clone: What it binds is unknown.

Study outcomes and limitations: It was confirmed in vitro that a few of the CMV-associated chains were specific for CMV antigens. It was about 150 TCR beta chains that were listed as cytomegalovirus-associated. Both high specificity and high sensitivity reportedly marked the classifier's diagnosis of cytomegalovirus status.

Data came from immunoSEQ multiplex PCR; TCRdb stores just in-frame clones and leaves some out. In the table there are approximately 97,000 clones, around 93% of which are singletons. This TCR derives from a woman in her twenties or thirties in good health and CMV-seropositive. Source material: PBMCs.

The CDR3 loop reads CASSLVGQNTEAFF. The DNA for the CDR3 is TGTGCCAGCAGCTTAGTTGGACAGAACACTGAAGCTTTCTTT. V usage is TRBV7-9 and J usage is TRBJ1-1; a possible D gene is TRBD1 (5 bases). This CDR3 has 14 residues. Per germline, CDR1 SEHNR and CDR2 FQNEAQ (reference sequence). V was cut by 1 base and J by 1 base, with 7 bases left in between.